The rows below give T cell receptor beta chains drawn from one sample of a study of blood T cell repertoires in COVID-19. TCRdb's table, derived via immunoSEQ multiplex PCR, lists solely in-frame clones and lacks some. The sample includes roughly 500,000 clones, 89% seen only once; the top ten take about 1%. Sequenced sample: peripheral blood. The receptors come from a man aged 18 to 30 with COVID-19, enrolled during active disease. The conserved cysteine and the conserved F or W are not part of the CDR3 here. Fields, in order: CDR3 protein, V gene, clone size. Clone size is given for some rows only: seen once, a few or many times, or a class if the clone is expanded.

CDR3 protein: ASSQLTGALTGELF
V gene: TRBV7-9
clone size: .

CDR3 protein: ASSSGLNTEAF
V gene: TRBV5-6
clone size: .

CDR3 protein: ASSSRTSGAYEQY
V gene: TRBV7-9
clone size: .

CDR3 protein: AWSATGGGQPQH
V gene: TRBV30
clone size: .

CDR3 protein: ASSLVASGGYNEQF
V gene: TRBV5-1
clone size: .

CDR3 protein: ASSQSGETEAF
V gene: TRBV18
clone size: .

CDR3 protein: ASSRGMRDTIY
V gene: TRBV12-3/TRBV12-4
clone size: .

CDR3 protein: SAPGLIYNEQF
V gene: TRBV29-1
clone size: .

CDR3 protein: ASRRTSAYEQY
V gene: TRBV2
clone size: .

CDR3 protein: ASSLKQGRKLF
V gene: TRBV3-1/TRBV3-2
clone size: .

CDR3 protein: ASSLDGTEETQY
V gene: TRBV5-1
clone size: .

CDR3 protein: ASSIVAATGELF
V gene: TRBV19
clone size: .

CDR3 protein: ASSESAGSYNSPLH
V gene: TRBV10-2
clone size: .

CDR3 protein: ASSRFRVSGGGTSETQY
V gene: TRBV7-9
clone size: .

CDR3 protein: ASSQEGWNTEAF
V gene: TRBV3-1/TRBV3-2
clone size: .

CDR3 protein: AWSQLAGGRADTQY
V gene: TRBV30
clone size: .

CDR3 protein: ASSLETGGGNSPLH
V gene: TRBV7-9
clone size: .

CDR3 protein: ASRLTSGSVNEQF
V gene: TRBV5-5
clone size: .

CDR3 protein: AWSVLPGRGNTIY
V gene: TRBV30
clone size: .

CDR3 protein: ASSSPGTGGNEQF
V gene: TRBV9
clone size: .

CDR3 protein: ASSLSGNQETQY
V gene: TRBV5-1
clone size: .

CDR3 protein: ASSSRGNEQF
V gene: TRBV6-5
clone size: .

CDR3 protein: ASSLSTGVRYEQY
V gene: TRBV7-9
clone size: .

CDR3 protein: ASSPGTGQNIQY
V gene: TRBV2
clone size: once

CDR3 protein: ASSLPSSGGPDTQY
V gene: TRBV5-1
clone size: .

CDR3 protein: ASREGQNRNTGELF
V gene: TRBV2
clone size: .